The 28 T cell receptor beta chains below were found in one sample sequenced in a study of T cells in Graves' hyperthyroidism and ophthalmopathy. The CDR3 regions of TCR beta were amplified from RNA transcripts. Primed by the HTBI set, a first-round RT-PCR was run on the TCR CDR3. One entry per CDR3 protein results from TCRdb running MiXCR on the multiplex PCR reads. The table lists approximately 640,000 distinct CDR3 sequences, approximately 42% of them singletons. Sequenced input: peripheral blood or thyroid tissue (not recorded which). The receptor source for this set is an adult man with Graves' disease, either hyperthyroidism or ophthalmopathy (not recorded which).

This rearrangement joins TRBV11-2 to TRBJ2-7; D gene ambiguous. This CDR3 region has 12 residues. Trimming shortened V by 10 bases and J by 0 bases, and 10 bases separated the two germline ends. Germline assignment: CDR1 SGHAT and CDR2 FQNNGV. CDR3 nucleotide sequence: TGTGCCAACTATGAGAGCTCCTACGAGCAGTACTTC. It specifies CANYESSYEQYF.

This clonotype showed up many times. This rearrangement joins TRBV7-9 to TRBJ1-1; 9 bases align to TRBD1. The CDR3 is 12 residues long. Germline assignment: CDR1 SEHNR and CDR2 FQNEAQ (reference sequence). V trimming: 5 bases; J trimming: 9 bases; junction bases outside the gene matches: 4. The CDR3, as DNA: TGTGCCAGCAGCGGGGGACAGGGCCAAGCTTTCTTT. Translation: CASSGGQGQAFF.

This clonotype was picked up a small number of times. V is TRBV2 and J is TRBJ2-5, with 9 positions matching TRBD2. Germline-derived CDR1 and CDR2 are SNHLY and FYNNEI. There are 15 residues in the CDR3. J lost 5 bases, V lost 7 bases, and 11 bases had no gene match. Here the CDR3 DNA reads TGTGCCAGCAATATGGATGGGACTAGCTCGGAGACCCAGTACTTC. The encoded protein is CASNMDGTSSETQYF.

The chain combines TRBV20-1 with TRBJ1-5; D is undetermined. The ends were cut back, 4 bases at V and 0 bases at J, with 10 bases in the middle. CDR1 is DFQATT, CDR2 SNEGSKA, per germline (reference sequence). The CDR3 contains 14 residues. CDR3 sequence: CSATSGDSNQPQHF. In DNA, the CDR3 is TGCAGTGCTACGTCCGGGGATAGCAATCAGCCCCAGCATTTT.

For this clonotype: The junction differs from germline at one of its ends, possibly a read error. V is TRBV10-3 and J is TRBJ2-7; 11 bases match TRBD2. Germline V gene sequence: CDR1 ENHRY, CDR2 SYGVKD. CDR3 length equals 15 residues. The CDR3 sequence: CASSYATSGKNEQYF. As DNA, the CDR3 is TGTGCCAGCAGTTACGCGACTAGCGGGAAGAACGAGCAGTACTTC.

The chain has TRBV19 and TRBJ1-5; D remains unclear. Germline CDR1 LNHDA, CDR2 SQIVND (reference sequence). This CDR3 is 15 amino acids long. V gave up 3 bases and J gave up 2 bases, with 11 bases separating them. The CDR3 region is CASSISGGGNQPQHF. The CDR3 bases are TGTGCCAGTAGTATTAGTGGAGGCGGCAATCAGCCCCAGCATTTT.

The rearrangement uses TRBV19 and TRBJ1-5; 9 nucleotides match TRBD1. The CDR3 is 13 amino acids. With 6 bases clipped from V and 7 bases from J, the junction kept 4 bases outside the gene matches. Germline V gene lookup returns CDR1 LNHDA and CDR2 SQIVND (reference sequence). CDR3 region: CASSPQGAQPQHF. CDR3 bases: TGTGCCAGTAGCCCACAGGGGGCCCAGCCCCAGCATTTT.

This clonotype occurred a few times. The genes are TRBV20-1 and TRBJ2-7; 9 nucleotides line up with TRBD2. This CDR3 has 14 residues. Trimming at V came to 0 bases and at J to 7 bases, leaving 7 bases not matched to a gene. The germline V gene encodes CDR1 DFQATT and CDR2 SNEGSKA (reference sequence). The CDR3 DNA is TGCAGTGCTAGAGATGCGGGCGGGGGGGCTGAGCAGTACTTC. It encodes CSARDAGGGAEQYF.

The CDR3 sequence is CAINPGTRGDYEQYF. The CDR3 nucleotides are TGTGCCATCAACCCCGGGACTAGGGGGGATTACGAGCAGTACTTC. The chain recombines TRBV10-3 with TRBJ2-7, with 8 bases identical to TRBD2. The V gene end was trimmed by 7 bases and the J gene end by 4 bases; junction bases not matched to a gene: 12. This CDR3 has 15 residues. Germline V CDR1 and CDR2: ENHRY, SYGVKD.

This clonotype was observed a few times. The rearrangement joins TRBV4-1 to TRBJ1-1; TRBD1 matches 8 bases. This CDR3 is built from 13 residues. Germline assignment: CDR1 MGHRA and CDR2 YSYEKL. Unmatched junction bases numbered 7, after V lost 10 bases and J lost 3 bases. CDR3 sequence reads: CATTTGEDTEAFF. The CDR3 region has the DNA TGCGCCACTACGACAGGGGAGGACACTGAAGCTTTCTTT.

This clonotype was counted a few times. The V gene is TRBV6-2 or TRBV6-3, the J gene TRBJ2-2; TRBD1 is a possible D gene (6 bases). Germline values: CDR1 MNHEY, CDR2 SVGEGT. This CDR3 contains 19 residues. The V end was cut by 2 bases, the J end by 0 bases, with 19 bases between. CDR3 DNA sequence: TGTGCCAGCAGTTACGCGGTGTACAGGGACCAATCGAACACCGGGGAGCTGTTTTTT. The encoded protein is CASSYAVYRDQSNTGELFF.

The rearrangement joins TRBV4-1 to TRBJ1-5; D gene uncertain. The germline V gene encodes CDR1 MGHRA and CDR2 YSYEKL. V was clipped by 1 base and J by 0 bases, with 7 bases between them. The CDR3 loop spans 15 amino acids. In DNA, the CDR3 is TGCGCCAGCAGCCAAGTTTGGTCTAGCAATCAGCCCCAGCATTTT. Its translation is CASSQVWSSNQPQHF.

The chain links TRBV12-3 or TRBV12-4 to TRBJ2-7; D remains unclear. CDR3 size: 14 residues. V lost 3 bases, J lost 0 bases, and 9 bases lay in between. The CDR3: CASSFGTSSYEQYF. DNA for the CDR3: TGTGCCAGCAGTTTTGGAACCTCCTCCTACGAGCAGTACTTC.

This clonotype was observed a handful of times. CDR3 protein: CASSMTAGRHGNTIYF. CDR3 bases: TGTGCCAGCAGCATGACTGCAGGGCGTCATGGAAACACCATATATTTT. The chain uses TRBV7-9 and TRBJ1-3; tentatively, D is TRBD1 (5 bases). The V gene's germline CDR1 is SEHNR and CDR2 FQNEAQ (reference sequence). With 5 bases removed from V and 3 bases from J, the gap between germline ends came to 17 bases. The CDR3 length is 16 residues.

CDR3 in amino acids: CASSQSVPGLVETQYF. The CDR3 DNA reads TGTGCCAGCAGCCAGAGCGTACCGGGACTAGTAGAGACCCAGTACTTC. The gene calls are TRBV4-2 and TRBJ2-5; 8 bases are a match to TRBD2. The V and J ends lost 3 bases and 4 bases, in that order; junction bases with no gene match: 10. The CDR3 consists of 16 residues. Germline values: CDR1 LGHNA, CDR2 YNFKEQ.

The chain links TRBV29-1 to TRBJ1-5, with 11 bases identical to TRBD1. This CDR3 comprises 14 residues. Germline lookup yields CDR1 SQVTM and CDR2 ANQGSEA. The trim removed 7 bases at V and 6 bases at J, leaving 8 bases unmatched. The CDR3 reads CSAHGQGARQPQHF. DNA for the CDR3: TGCAGCGCCCATGGACAGGGGGCGCGTCAGCCCCAGCATTTT.

CDR3 residues: CASSPTSGKETQYF. The CDR3 DNA reads as TGTGCCAGCAGCCCGACTTCGGGGAAGGAGACCCAGTACTTC. The rearrangement uses TRBV9 and TRBJ2-5; TRBD2 is a possible D gene (5 bases). CDR3 length: 14 residues. The V end was cut by 4 bases, the J end by 5 bases, with 15 bases between. Looked up from germline, CDR1 is SGDLS and CDR2 is YYNGEE.

The rearrangement links TRBV7-2 to TRBJ2-2, with 11 bases lining up with TRBD2. V dropped 4 bases and J dropped 4; count of bases not matched to a gene: 11. The CDR3 has 18 residues. From germline, CDR1 is SGHTA and CDR2 FQGNSA. The CDR3 DNA reads as TGTGCCAGCAGCTCCGGGCGCGGGACTAGCGGAATCACCGGGGAGCTGTTTTTT. This translates into CASSSGRGTSGITGELFF.

This chain connects TRBV24-1 to TRBJ2-2; D uncertain. This CDR3 contains 13 residues. From germline, CDR1 is KGHDR and CDR2 SFDVKD. Trimming shortened V by 5 bases and J by 3 bases, and 6 bases separated the two germline ends. CDR3 sequence (DNA): TGTGCCACCAGTGGAAGGCACACCGGGGAGCTGTTTTTT. Amino acid sequence: CATSGRHTGELFF.

This clonotype was counted many times. The V gene is TRBV25-1, the J gene TRBJ1-5; D ambiguous. Per germline, CDR1 MGHDK and CDR2 SYGVNS. CDR3 length equals 13 residues. V was clipped by 3 bases and J by 7 bases, with 10 bases between them. CDR3 DNA: TGTGCCAGCAGTGAGGGGTCGGGCCAGCCCCAGCATTTT. Residues: CASSEGSGQPQHF.

The chain couples TRBV6-1 to TRBJ2-2, with TRBD1 identical over 7 bases. CDR3 length: 15 residues. CDR1 is MNHNS and CDR2 is SASEGT in the germline V gene. With V trimmed by 7 bases and J by 3 bases, 8 bases remained unmatched. The DNA for the CDR3 is TGTGCCAGCAATCCAGACAGGGTCGACACCGGGGAGCTGTTTTTT. Its translation is CASNPDRVDTGELFF.

Remarks on this clonotype: At one boundary the junction diverges from the germline segment, which might be a read error. The chain couples TRBV7-9 to TRBJ2-3, with D possibly being TRBD1 (5 bases). There are 13 residues in the CDR3. Germline CDR1 reads SEHNR; CDR2 reads FQNEAQ (reference sequence). The CDR3 nucleotides read TGTGCCAGCAGCTTACAGGGCACTGATACGCAGTATTTT. It encodes CASSLQGTDTQYF.

As to this clonotype: A much larger clone differs from this one at a single base, so this may be a read error. This chain links TRBV6-5 with TRBJ1-5; TRBD1 might be the D (5 bases). Germline V gene lookup returns CDR1 MNHEY and CDR2 SVGAGI. CDR3 length equals 13 residues. The chain's CDR3 is CATSAGVNQPQHF. CDR3 DNA: TGTGCCACCAGTGCGGGGGTCAATCAGCCCCAGCATTTT.

This clonotype has only a few counts. The V call is TRBV7-8, the J call TRBJ1-1, with 9 bases identical to TRBD1. CDR3 size: 16 residues. In germline, CDR1 is SGHVS, CDR2 FQNEAQ. With V trimmed by 5 bases and J by 4 bases, 11 bases remained unmatched. CDR3 region: CASSEGTGISRTEAFF. CDR3 nucleotides: TGTGCCAGCAGCGAGGGGACAGGGATTAGTCGCACTGAAGCTTTCTTT. The entire variable domain, with the rest obtained from reference TRBV7-8 and TRBJ1-1, is as follows: GAGVSQSPRYKVAKRGQDVALRCDPISGHVSLFWYQQALGQGPEFLTYFQNEAQLDKSGLPSDRFFAERPEGSVSTLKIQRTQQEDSAVYLCASSEGTGISRTEAFFGQGTRLTVV.

This CDR3 reads CAISEYASGTNYGYTF. CDR3 nucleotides: TGTGCCATCAGTGAATATGCAAGCGGGACTAACTATGGCTACACCTTC. The chain links TRBV10-3 to TRBJ1-2; no reliable D call. This CDR3 comprises 16 residues. V was pared by 3 bases and J by 0 bases, with 14 bases between. Germline V lookup: CDR1 ENHRY, CDR2 SYGVKD.

This clonotype was seen at least ten times. V usage is TRBV6-5 and J usage is TRBJ1-1; D gene uncertain. The germline V gene has CDR1 MNHEY and CDR2 SVGAGI. Trimming removed 0 bases from V and 1 base from J, with 6 bases in between. The CDR3 runs 14 residues. The CDR3: CASSYSEGNTEAFF. The CDR3 bases are TGTGCCAGCAGTTACTCGGAAGGGAACACTGAAGCTTTCTTT.

CDR3 bases: TGCAGTGCTCCGGGACTGTTTTTT. Protein sequence: CSAPGLFF. The V gene is TRBV20-1, the J gene TRBJ1-4; D gene uncertain. Germline V gene data show CDR1 as DFQATT and CDR2 as SNEGSKA (reference sequence). V lost 5 bases and J lost 13, with 5 bases in between. The CDR3 totals 8 residues.

The sample holds many counts of this clonotype. The genes are TRBV7-9 and TRBJ2-7; D is undetermined. This CDR3 is built from 15 residues. Germline CDR1 is SEHNR and CDR2 is FQNEAQ (reference sequence). The V and J ends lost 5 bases and 2 bases respectively, with 16 bases between them. The CDR3 here is CASSPAWAGAYEQYF. The CDR3 nucleotides are TGTGCCAGCAGCCCAGCCTGGGCAGGCGCCTACGAGCAGTACTTC.